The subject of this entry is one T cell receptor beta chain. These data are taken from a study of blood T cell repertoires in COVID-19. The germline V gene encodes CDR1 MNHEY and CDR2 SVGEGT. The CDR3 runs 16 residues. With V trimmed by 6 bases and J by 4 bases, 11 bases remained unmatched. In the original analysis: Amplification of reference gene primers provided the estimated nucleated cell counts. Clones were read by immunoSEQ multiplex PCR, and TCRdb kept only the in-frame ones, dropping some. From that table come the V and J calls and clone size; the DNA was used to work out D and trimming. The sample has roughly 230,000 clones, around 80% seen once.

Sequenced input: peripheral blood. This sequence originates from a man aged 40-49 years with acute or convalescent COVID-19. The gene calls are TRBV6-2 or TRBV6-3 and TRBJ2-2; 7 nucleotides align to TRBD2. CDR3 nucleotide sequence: TGTGCCAGCAGCTTGCTAGGGAGGGCTAGCACCGGGGAGCTGTTTTTT. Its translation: CASSLLGRASTGELFF.